This T cell receptor (beta chain) is from a study of cytomegalovirus exposure and HLA in healthy donors. CDR3 length equals 19 residues. The V end was cut by 4 bases, the J end by 0 bases, with 22 bases between. The germline gives CDR1 SGHRS, CDR2 YFSETQ. The PCR had 60 Vbeta and 13 Jbeta primers. Method: immunoSEQ multiplex PCR; TCRdb's copy keeps in-frame clones and lacks some. The sample records tens of thousands of clones, roughly four fifths being singletons. The chain employs TRBV5-1 and TRBJ1-4, with D tentatively TRBD1 (5 bases). This sequence was found in a man aged 18 to 35 in good health and CMV-seronegative. The specimen was PBMCs. The CDR3 sequence: CASSLGSRVIASTNEKLFF. CDR3 coding DNA: TGCGCCAGCAGCCTAGGGTCCAGGGTTATAGCCTCAACTAATGAAAAACTGTTTTTT.